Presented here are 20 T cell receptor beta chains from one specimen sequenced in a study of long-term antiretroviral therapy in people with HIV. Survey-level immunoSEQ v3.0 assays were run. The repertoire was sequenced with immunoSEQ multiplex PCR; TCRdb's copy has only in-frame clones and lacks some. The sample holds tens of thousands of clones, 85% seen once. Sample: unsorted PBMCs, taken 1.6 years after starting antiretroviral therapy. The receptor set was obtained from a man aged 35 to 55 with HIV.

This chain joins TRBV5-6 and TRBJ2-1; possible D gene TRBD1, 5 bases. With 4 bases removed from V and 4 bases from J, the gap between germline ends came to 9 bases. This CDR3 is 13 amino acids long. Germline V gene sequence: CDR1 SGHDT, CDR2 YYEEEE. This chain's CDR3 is CASSDDSYNEQFF. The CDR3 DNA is TGTGCCAGCAGCGACGACAGTTACAATGAGCAGTTCTTC.

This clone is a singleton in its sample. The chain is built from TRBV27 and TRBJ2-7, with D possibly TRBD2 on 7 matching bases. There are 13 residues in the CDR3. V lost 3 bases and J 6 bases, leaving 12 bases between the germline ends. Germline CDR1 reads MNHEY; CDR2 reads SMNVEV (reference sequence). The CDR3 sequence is CASSFSGGVEQYF. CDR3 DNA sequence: TGTGCCAGCAGTTTTTCGGGGGGCGTCGAGCAGTACTTC.

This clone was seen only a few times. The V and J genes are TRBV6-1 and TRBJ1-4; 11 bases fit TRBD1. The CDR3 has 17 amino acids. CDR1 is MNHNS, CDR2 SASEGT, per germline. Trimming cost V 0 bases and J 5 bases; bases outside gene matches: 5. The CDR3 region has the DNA TGTGCCAGCAGTGAAGCGCTTGGGGACAGGGGGAATGAAAAACTGTTTTTT. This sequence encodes CASSEALGDRGNEKLFF.

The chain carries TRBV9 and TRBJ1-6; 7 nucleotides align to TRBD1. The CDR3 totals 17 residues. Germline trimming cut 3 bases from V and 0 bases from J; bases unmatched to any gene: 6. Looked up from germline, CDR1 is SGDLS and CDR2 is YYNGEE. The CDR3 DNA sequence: TGTGCCAGCAGCGGACGGGACAGCAGCTCCTATAATTCACCCCTCCACTTT. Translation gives CASSGRDSSSYNSPLHF. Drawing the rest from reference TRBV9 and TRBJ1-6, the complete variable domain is DSGVTQTPKHLITATGQRVTLRCSPRSGDLSVYWYQQSLDQGLQFLIQYYNGEERAKGNILERFSAQQFPDLHSELNLSSLELGDSALYFCASSGRDSSSYNSPLHFGNGTRLTVT.

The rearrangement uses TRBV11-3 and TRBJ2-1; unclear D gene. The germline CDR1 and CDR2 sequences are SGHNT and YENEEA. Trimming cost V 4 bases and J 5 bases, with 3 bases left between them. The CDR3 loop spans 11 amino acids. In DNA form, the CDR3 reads TGTGCCAGCAGCTCGAACAATGAGCAGTTCTTC. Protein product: CASSSNNEQFF.

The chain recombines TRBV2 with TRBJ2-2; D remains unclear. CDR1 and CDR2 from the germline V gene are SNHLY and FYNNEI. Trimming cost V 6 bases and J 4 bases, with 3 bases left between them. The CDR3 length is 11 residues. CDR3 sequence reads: CASSSTGELFF. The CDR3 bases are TGTGCCAGCAGCAGCACCGGGGAGCTGTTTTTT. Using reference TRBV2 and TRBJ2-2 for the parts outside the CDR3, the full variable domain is EPEVTQTPSHQVTQMGQEVILRCVPISNHLYFYWYRQILGQKVEFLVSFYNNEISEKSEIFDDQFSVERPDGSNFTLKIRSTKLEDSAMYFCASSSTGELFFGEGSRLTVL.

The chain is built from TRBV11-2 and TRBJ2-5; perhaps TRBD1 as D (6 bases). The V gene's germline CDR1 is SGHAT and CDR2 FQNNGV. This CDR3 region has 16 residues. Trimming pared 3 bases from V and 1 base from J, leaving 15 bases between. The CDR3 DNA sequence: TGTGCCAGCAGCTTGGGGGTTGGGGGCGGCCAAGAGACCCAGTACTTC. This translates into CASSLGVGGGQETQYF.

CDR3 amino acids: CASSRSEGGTYQPQHF. CDR3 coding DNA: TGCGCCAGCAGCCGAAGTGAGGGGGGGACCTATCAGCCCCAGCATTTT. The chain recombines TRBV4-1 with TRBJ1-5; possible D gene TRBD1, 6 bases. Between the trimmed V and J ends, which lost 4 bases and 5 bases, there was a span of 18 bases. Germline CDR1 reads MGHRA; CDR2 reads YSYEKL. There are 16 residues in the CDR3.

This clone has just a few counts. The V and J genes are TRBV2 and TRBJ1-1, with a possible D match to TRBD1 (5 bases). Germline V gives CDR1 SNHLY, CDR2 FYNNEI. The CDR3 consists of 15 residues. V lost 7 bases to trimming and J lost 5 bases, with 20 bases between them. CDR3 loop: CASIWGRSGGTEAFF. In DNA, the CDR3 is TGTGCCAGCATTTGGGGCAGAAGTGGCGGAACTGAAGCTTTCTTT.

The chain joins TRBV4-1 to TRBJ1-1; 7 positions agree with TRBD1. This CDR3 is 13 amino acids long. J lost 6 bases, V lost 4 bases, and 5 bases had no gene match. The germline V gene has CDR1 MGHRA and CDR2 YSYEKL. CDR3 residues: CASSPGGVSEAFF. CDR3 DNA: TGCGCCAGCAGCCCAGGGGGTGTGTCTGAAGCTTTCTTT.

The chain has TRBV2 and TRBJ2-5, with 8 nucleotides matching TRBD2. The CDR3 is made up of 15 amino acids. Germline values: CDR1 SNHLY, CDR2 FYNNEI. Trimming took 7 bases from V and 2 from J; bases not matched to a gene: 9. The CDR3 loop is CASIWAGGTQETQYF. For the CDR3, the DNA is TGTGCCAGCATTTGGGCGGGGGGCACACAAGAGACCCAGTACTTC.

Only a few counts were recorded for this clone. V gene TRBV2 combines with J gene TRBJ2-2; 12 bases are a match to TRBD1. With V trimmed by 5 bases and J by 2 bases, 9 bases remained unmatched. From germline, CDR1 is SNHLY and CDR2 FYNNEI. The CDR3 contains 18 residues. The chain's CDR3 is CASSTTGQGAVNTGELFF. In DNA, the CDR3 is TGTGCCAGCAGTACGACGGGACAGGGGGCGGTAAACACCGGGGAGCTGTTTTTT. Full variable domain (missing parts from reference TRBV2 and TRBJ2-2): EPEVTQTPSHQVTQMGQEVILRCVPISNHLYFYWYRQILGQKVEFLVSFYNNEISEKSEIFDDQFSVERPDGSNFTLKIRSTKLEDSAMYFCASSTTGQGAVNTGELFFGEGSRLTVL.

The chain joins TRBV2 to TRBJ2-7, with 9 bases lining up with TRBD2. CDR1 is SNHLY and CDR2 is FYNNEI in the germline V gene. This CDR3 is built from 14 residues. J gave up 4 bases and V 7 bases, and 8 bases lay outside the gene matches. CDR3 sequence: CASIIAGGRYEQYF. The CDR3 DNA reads TGTGCCAGCATCATTGCGGGGGGGCGATACGAGCAGTACTTC.

In nucleotides, the CDR3 is TGTGCCACCAGCCCCGGACTCGCTCAAAGCAATGAGCAGTTCTTC. Protein product: CATSPGLAQSNEQFF. This rearrangement joins TRBV15 to TRBJ2-1; D possibly corresponds to TRBD2 (5 bases). CDR1 and CDR2 from the germline V gene are LNHNV and YYDKDF (reference sequence). The CDR3 runs to 15 residues. Trimming pared 5 bases from V and 6 bases from J, leaving 17 bases between.

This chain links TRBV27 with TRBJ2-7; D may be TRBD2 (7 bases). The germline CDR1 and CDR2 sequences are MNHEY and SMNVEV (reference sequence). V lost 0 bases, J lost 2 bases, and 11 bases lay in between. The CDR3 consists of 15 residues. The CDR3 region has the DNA TGTGCCAGCAGTTTATCGATGGGGGGGCCCTACGAGCAGTACTTC. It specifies CASSLSMGGPYEQYF.

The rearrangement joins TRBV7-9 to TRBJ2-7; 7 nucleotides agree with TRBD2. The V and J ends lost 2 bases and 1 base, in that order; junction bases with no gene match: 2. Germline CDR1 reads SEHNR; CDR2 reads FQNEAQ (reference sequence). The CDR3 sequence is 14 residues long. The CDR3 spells CASSLPGGSYEQYF. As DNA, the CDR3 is TGTGCCAGCAGCTTACCCGGGGGGTCCTACGAGCAGTACTTC.

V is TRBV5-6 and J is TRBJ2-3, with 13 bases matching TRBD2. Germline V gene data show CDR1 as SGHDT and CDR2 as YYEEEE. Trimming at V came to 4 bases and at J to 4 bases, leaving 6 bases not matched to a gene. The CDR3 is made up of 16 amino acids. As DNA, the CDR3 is TGTGCCAGCAGCCGAAGGACTAGCGGGAGTGCAGATACGCAGTATTTT. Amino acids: CASSRRTSGSADTQYF.

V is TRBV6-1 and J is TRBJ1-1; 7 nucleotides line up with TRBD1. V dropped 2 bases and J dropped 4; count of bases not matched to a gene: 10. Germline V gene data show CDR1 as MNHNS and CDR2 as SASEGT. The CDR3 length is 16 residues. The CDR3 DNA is TGTGCCAGCAGTGAATCATACAGGGGCGGGGGCACTGAAGCTTTCTTT. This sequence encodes CASSESYRGGGTEAFF.

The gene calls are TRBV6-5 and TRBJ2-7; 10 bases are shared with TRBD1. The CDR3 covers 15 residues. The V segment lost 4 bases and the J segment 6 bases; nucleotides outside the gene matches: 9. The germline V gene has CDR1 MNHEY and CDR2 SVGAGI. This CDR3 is CASSWPGQGIPEQYF. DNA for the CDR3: TGTGCCAGCAGTTGGCCGGGACAGGGGATCCCCGAGCAGTACTTC.

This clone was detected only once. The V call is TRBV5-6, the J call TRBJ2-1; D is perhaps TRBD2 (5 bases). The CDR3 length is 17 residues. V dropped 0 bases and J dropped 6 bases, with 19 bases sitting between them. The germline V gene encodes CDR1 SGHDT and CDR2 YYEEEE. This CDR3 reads CASSLGGGRRFSNEQFF. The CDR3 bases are TGTGCCAGCAGCTTGGGCGGTGGACGGAGGTTTAGCAATGAGCAGTTCTTC.